The entry below describes one T cell receptor (beta chain). This record belongs to a study of shared clonotypes between healthy human individuals. The CDR3 loop spans 14 amino acids. Trimming shortened V by 7 bases and J by 5 bases, and 15 bases separated the two germline ends. In germline, CDR1 is MNHNS, CDR2 SASEGT. The authors split each subset's genomic DNA evenly across several immunoSEQ plates. Clones were sequenced by immunoSEQ multiplex PCR, and TCRdb holds only the in-frame ones, with some missing. This table holds roughly 2.5 million clones, roughly nine tenths found once. This sequence originates from a man between 18 and 35 years old in good health. This chain links TRBV6-1 with TRBJ1-5, with D unclear. Specimen: naive CD4+ T cells sorted from blood. Specified subset: CD45RA+ positively selected. CDR3 in DNA: TGTGCCAGCATCGATGTGGGCGCGGATCAGCCCCAGCATTTT. Its translation is CASIDVGADQPQHF.